Listed below are T cell receptor beta chains from one sample, sequenced in a study of T cells in Graves' hyperthyroidism and ophthalmopathy. Using its own MiXCR run on the multiplex PCR reads, TCRdb lists one record per CDR3 protein. The sample consists of some 650,000 distinct CDR3 sequences, roughly 16% of them appearing once. Specimen: blood. The receptors were sampled from a woman in her 40s with Graves' ophthalmopathy. Both conserved end residues are part of each CDR3. D genes are given only for firm matches. Clone size is not always given. Where it is, it says once, few, many or a class for expanded clones.

-	few	TRBV12-3/TRBV12-4	TRBJ1-6	13	TGTGCCAGCGCAAGACAGCGTAATTCACCCCTCCACTTT	CASARQRNSPLHF
TRBD1	once	TRBV5-8	TRBJ2-2	16	TGTGCCAGCAGCTTGAGGGGACAGCCGAGCACCGGGGAGCTGTTTTTT	CASSLRGQPSTGELFF
-	many	TRBV12-3/TRBV12-4	TRBJ2-1	16	TGTGCCAGCACCTTGGGGCTTGGGGGCCGCAACAATGAGCAGTTCTTC	CASTLGLGGRNNEQFF
-	many	TRBV6-2/TRBV6-3	TRBJ1-1	18	TGTGCCAGCAGTACGCGCCCGGGACGTGCCTCAGGGGTAACTGAAGCTTTCTTT	CASSTRPGRASGVTEAFF
TRBD1	-	TRBV7-9	TRBJ1-4	14	TGTGCCAGCAGCTTAAACAGGGGGGATGAAAAACTGTTTTTT	CASSLNRGDEKLFF
-	many	TRBV18	TRBJ2-3	13	TGTGCCAGCTCACCGGGAAACACAGATACGCAGTATTTT	CASSPGNTDTQYF
TRBD2	many	TRBV28	TRBJ2-1	17	TGTGCCAGCAGTTCAAGGCTAGCGGGAGGCTCGGGCAATGAGCAGTTCTTC	CASSSRLAGGSGNEQFF
-	few	TRBV15	TRBJ1-4	14	TGTGCCACCAGCAGAGATCGGGGGGTTGTAAAACTGTTTTTT	CATSRDRGVVKLFF
TRBD1	many	TRBV7-8	TRBJ1-5	14	TGTGCCAGCAGCTTCGAGACAGGGAATCAGCCCCAGCATTTT	CASSFETGNQPQHF
-	few	TRBV7-9	TRBJ2-3	15	TGTGCCAGCAGCTTAGCGAGACAGGACACAGATACGCAGTATTTT	CASSLARQDTDTQYF
-	-	TRBV15	TRBJ1-6	16	TGTGCCACCAGCAGAGAAATGACAAGCCTGAATTCACCCCTCCACTTT	CATSREMTSLNSPLHF
-	-	TRBV12-3/TRBV12-4	TRBJ1-3	15	TGTGCCAGCTCCCGGTACAGGGCTCTAGGAAACACCATATATTTT	CASSRYRALGNTIYF
TRBD2	many	TRBV28	TRBJ2-1	16	TGTGCCAGCAGTCGATCAGCGGGAGTATCCTACAATGAGCAGTTCTTC	CASSRSAGVSYNEQFF
-	many	TRBV28	TRBJ2-3	12	TGTGCCAGCAGGCATAGCGCTCGCACGCAGTATTTT	CASRHSARTQYF
-	-	TRBV10-3	TRBJ1-5	13	TGTGCCATCACGCGGGGGTTGGGACAGCCCCAGCATTTT	CAITRGLGQPQHF
TRBD1	many	TRBV18	TRBJ1-1	15	TGTGCCAGCTCCCGACAGGGAGGGGGTAACACTGAAGCTTTCTTT	CASSRQGGGNTEAFF
TRBD1	-	TRBV19	TRBJ2-2	17	TGTGCCAGTAGTATAGCGGGACAGGGGGTAGACACCGGGGAGCTGTTTTTT	CASSIAGQGVDTGELFF
TRBD2	-	TRBV29-1	TRBJ2-5	14	TGCAGCGTCTTTATAGCGGGGGCCTCGGGGACCCAGTACTTC	CSVFIAGASGTQYF
-	-	TRBV12-3/TRBV12-4	TRBJ2-7	14	TGTGCCAGCAGTTTTTTTCCCACTGCGTACGAGCAGTACTTC	CASSFFPTAYEQYF
TRBD2	many	TRBV6-8	TRBJ2-3	19	TGTGCCAGCAGTTACGAGTCGGCTAGCGGGAGGAGGATCACAGATACGCAGTATTTT	CASSYESASGRRITDTQYF
TRBD2	many	TRBV6-1	TRBJ2-3	17	TGTGCCAGCAGTGACAAGACTAGCGGGTATGGAGGAGATACGCAGTATTTT	CASSDKTSGYGGDTQYF
TRBD1	many	TRBV3-1	TRBJ2-1	14	TGTGCCAGCAGCGAACAGGGGACGGCCCAGGAGCAGTTCTTC	CASSEQGTAQEQFF
-	few	TRBV25-1	TRBJ1-1	14	TGTGCCAGCAGTAGGGACGGATTGAGGATCGAAGCTTTCTTT	CASSRDGLRIEAFF
-	many	TRBV12-3/TRBV12-4	TRBJ2-3	15	TGTGCCAGCAGTTTAGGTGGAGGGCCCACAGATACGCAGTATTTT	CASSLGGGPTDTQYF
TRBD2	-	TRBV5-5	TRBJ2-1	16	TGTGCCAGCAGCTGGACTAGCGGGGGCTTGAACAATGAGCAGTTCTTC	CASSWTSGGLNNEQFF
TRBD1	many	TRBV20-1	TRBJ2-7	12	TGCAGTGCTAGCCTAGACAGGGGGGAGCAGTACTTC	CSASLDRGEQYF